One sample yielded the 21 T cell receptor beta chains listed below, sequenced in a study of blood T cell repertoires in COVID-19. Libraries were prepared by immunoSEQ multiplex PCR; TCRdb keeps only in-frame clonotypes and omits some of them. The table has 250,000 to 350,000 clones, approximately 91% seen once. The specimen sequenced was peripheral blood. The receptor set was obtained from a woman aged 55-70 years with acute or convalescent COVID-19.

The chain has TRBV28 and TRBJ1-2, with 10 bases that match TRBD1. The CDR3 is made up of 13 amino acids. The germline V gene encodes CDR1 MDHEN and CDR2 SYDVKM. The V gene end was trimmed by 8 bases and the J gene end by 3 bases; junction bases not matched to a gene: 3. The CDR3 DNA reads as TGTGCCAGCCGACAGGGGGCGGACTATGGCTACACCTTC. Residues: CASRQGADYGYTF.

The CDR3 nucleotides read TGTGCCAGCAGATACGACAGGGGATGGAGCGGCTACACCTTC. As protein: CASRYDRGWSGYTF. The chain carries TRBV28 and TRBJ1-2; 8 bases fit TRBD1. CDR1 is MDHEN, CDR2 SYDVKM, per germline. This CDR3 is built from 14 residues. V shed 6 bases and J 8 bases; nucleotides not matched to a gene: 11.

V and J are TRBV13 and TRBJ1-6; a weak D match, TRBD1 (6 bases). This CDR3 comprises 17 residues. CDR1 and CDR2 from the germline V gene are PRHDT and FYEKMQ (reference sequence). The V end was cut by 4 bases, the J end by 10 bases, with 23 bases between. The CDR3 protein is CASSSYTLRDDRSPLHF. CDR3 nucleotides: TGTGCCAGCAGCTCCTACACCCTCAGGGACGACAGGTCACCCCTCCACTTT.

The J gene is TRBJ2-4, the V gene TRBV19, with 10 bases identical to TRBD2. The V gene's germline CDR1 is LNHDA and CDR2 SQIVND (reference sequence). This CDR3 has 18 amino acids. J lost 1 base, V lost 7 bases, and 13 bases had no gene match. The CDR3 nucleotides read TGTGCCAGTACCCCGGGGCTAGCGGGGGAGGGGGCCAAAAACATTCAGTACTTC. Protein sequence: CASTPGLAGEGAKNIQYF. Together with reference TRBV19 and TRBJ2-4, the CDR3 gives the full variable domain: DGGITQSPKYLFRKEGQNVTLSCEQNLNHDAMYWYRQDPGQGLRLIYYSQIVNDFQKGDIAEGYSVSREKKESFPLTVTSAQKNPTAFYLCASTPGLAGEGAKNIQYFGAGTRLSVL.

A remark on this clone: Distinct nucleotide sequences in the sample also encode this CDR3. CDR3 sequence reads: CASSLVAGSPLHF. CDR3 DNA sequence: TGTGCCAGCAGCTTAGTCGCGGGCTCACCCCTCCACTTT. The chain links TRBV7-8 to TRBJ1-6; D remains unclear. Trimming took off 1 base at V and 10 bases at J, with 8 bases between the two ends. There are 13 residues in the CDR3. Per germline, CDR1 SGHVS and CDR2 FQNEAQ.

This chain uses TRBV27 with TRBJ1-2; D possibly corresponds to TRBD1 (5 bases). V shed 5 bases and J shed 8 bases, with 27 bases lying between them. The germline CDR1 and CDR2 sequences are MNHEY and SMNVEV (reference sequence). This CDR3 has 17 residues. The CDR3 sequence is CASSPAVGRGGGGGYTF. CDR3 DNA sequence: TGTGCCAGCAGTCCCGCGGTCGGTCGGGGGGGAGGTGGCGGCTACACCTTC.

This clone was counted a few times. V usage is TRBV28 and J usage is TRBJ1-2; D possibly corresponds to TRBD1 (5 bases). In germline, CDR1 is MDHEN, CDR2 SYDVKM. The CDR3 totals 15 residues. The germline V and J ends were trimmed by 6 bases and 8 bases, with 22 bases remaining between them. Here the CDR3 DNA reads TGTGCCAGCAGCCTCCCCCCAAACCAGGGATGGGGCTACACCTTC. Its protein product is CASSLPPNQGWGYTF.

CDR3 residues: CASSLVSSYNEQFF. In nucleotides, the CDR3 is TGTGCCAGCAGCTTGGTGAGCTCCTACAATGAGCAGTTCTTC. This rearrangement joins TRBV5-6 to TRBJ2-1; D is undetermined. The V gene's germline CDR1 is SGHDT and CDR2 YYEEEE. V was clipped by 0 bases and J by 0 bases, with 4 bases between them. The CDR3 length is 14 residues. Using reference TRBV5-6 and TRBJ2-1 for the parts outside the CDR3, the full variable domain is DAGVTQSPTHLIKTRGQQVTLRCSPKSGHDTVSWYQQALGQGPQFIFQYYEEEERQRGNFPDRFSGHQFPNYSSELNVNALLLGDSALYLCASSLVSSYNEQFFGPGTRLTVL.

The chain joins TRBV4-1 to TRBJ1-3, with D tentatively TRBD1 (6 bases). The germline V gene has CDR1 MGHRA and CDR2 YSYEKL. CDR3 size: 17 residues. The V gene lost 1 base and the J gene lost 0 bases, with 13 bases spanning the gap. CDR3 in amino acids: CASSQAIQGPSGNTIYF. CDR3 nucleotides: TGCGCCAGCAGCCAAGCGATACAGGGACCCTCTGGAAACACCATATATTTT.

This clone was found once. The gene calls are TRBV7-2 and TRBJ1-2, with TRBD1 matching 7 bases. V lost 5 bases to trimming and J lost 5 bases; unmatched junction nucleotides: 11. The CDR3 consists of 15 residues. Germline CDR1 is SGHTA and CDR2 is FQGNSA. The CDR3 DNA sequence: TGTGCCAGCAGCCAAGGACCGGGACAGAGTTATGGCTACACCTTC. Translation gives CASSQGPGQSYGYTF.

The chain combines TRBV10-3 with TRBJ1-2; D not resolved. This CDR3 has 13 residues. V was pared by 3 bases and J by 2 bases, with 7 bases between. Germline V gene data show CDR1 as ENHRY and CDR2 as SYGVKD. The CDR3 region has the DNA TGTGCCATCAGTGAACGGGAAAACTATGGCTACACCTTC. Translation gives CAISERENYGYTF.

This clone was seen just once. The genes are TRBV5-1 and TRBJ1-2, with no clear D. The V gene lost 4 bases and the J gene lost 4 bases, with 14 bases spanning the gap. The CDR3 sequence is 14 residues long. From germline, CDR1 is SGHRS and CDR2 YFSETQ. The CDR3 coding sequence is TGCGCCAGCAGCCGCGACACCGCGGGCTATGGCTACACCTTC. Amino acid sequence: CASSRDTAGYGYTF.

The chain recombines TRBV19 with TRBJ1-1; D is possibly TRBD1 (6 bases). CDR1 is LNHDA, CDR2 SQIVND, per germline (reference sequence). The CDR3 length is 13 residues. V was pared by 3 bases and J by 3 bases, with 8 bases between. CDR3 in DNA: TGTGCCAGTAGTATTCAGGGGTACACTGAAGCTTTCTTT. Protein: CASSIQGYTEAFF.

The chain is built from TRBV7-3 and TRBJ1-6; possible D gene TRBD1, 5 bases. The CDR3 is made up of 14 amino acids. Looked up from germline, CDR1 is SGHTA and CDR2 is FQGTGA. Trimming removed 6 bases at V and 5 bases at J, with 11 bases between. CDR3 amino acids: CASRLGADNSPLHF. The CDR3 nucleotides are TGTGCCAGCAGGCTAGGGGCCGATAATTCACCCCTCCACTTT.

The chain employs TRBV9 and TRBJ1-1; 8 bases map to TRBD1. The V segment lost 0 bases and the J segment 6 bases; nucleotides outside the gene matches: 7. Per germline, CDR1 SGDLS and CDR2 YYNGEE. The CDR3 is 15 amino acids. The CDR3: CASSVGGQGAAEAFF. The CDR3 DNA reads as TGTGCCAGCAGCGTAGGAGGCCAGGGGGCCGCTGAAGCTTTCTTT.

The chain recombines TRBV28 with TRBJ1-2; D unclear. V shed 3 bases and J shed 1 base, with 6 bases lying between them. The CDR3 is made up of 13 amino acids. Germline values: CDR1 MDHEN, CDR2 SYDVKM. This chain's CDR3 is CASSFGDNYGYTF. DNA for the CDR3: TGTGCCAGCAGTTTTGGAGATAACTATGGCTACACCTTC.

This clone was seen more than once but under ten times. V gene TRBV6-2 or TRBV6-3 combines with J gene TRBJ2-2; 13 bases match TRBD2. CDR1 MNHEY and CDR2 SVGEGT come from the germline V gene. The CDR3 contains 17 residues. Trimming cost V 6 bases and J 3 bases; bases outside gene matches: 7. CDR3 region: CASSQGTSGIYTGELFF. The CDR3 region has the DNA TGTGCCAGCAGCCAGGGGACTAGCGGGATCTACACCGGGGAGCTGTTTTTT.

The chain couples TRBV27 to TRBJ1-4; D is unclear. V was cut by 5 bases and J by 0 bases, with 4 bases left in between. CDR1 MNHEY and CDR2 SMNVEV come from the germline V gene (reference sequence). This CDR3 contains 13 residues. CDR3 in amino acids: CASSPATNEKLFF. The CDR3 DNA sequence: TGTGCCAGCAGTCCCGCAACTAATGAAAAACTGTTTTTT. The variable domain in full, completed from reference TRBV27 and TRBJ1-4, reads EAQVTQNPRYLITVTGKKLTVTCSQNMNHEYMSWYRQDPGLGLRQIYYSMNVEVTDKGDVPEGYKVSRKEKRNFPLILESPSPNQTSLYFCASSPATNEKLFFGSGTQLSVL.

A note on this clone: Germline and junction disagree at one end, which may indicate a read error. The chain uses TRBV28 and TRBJ1-1; maybe TRBD1 (6 bases). CDR1 and CDR2 from the germline V gene are MDHEN and SYDVKM. The CDR3 contains 11 residues. This chain's CDR3 is CASNRDTEAFF. In DNA, the CDR3 is TGTGCCAGCAACAGGGACACTGAAGCCTTCTTT.

V is TRBV19 and J is TRBJ1-1, with 7 bases lining up with TRBD1. Germline CDR1 LNHDA, CDR2 SQIVND (reference sequence). Trimming cost V 1 base and J 5 bases; bases outside gene matches: 4. This CDR3 spans 14 amino acids. DNA for the CDR3: TGTGCCAGTAGTATAGGACAGGGTTATACTGAAGCTTTCTTT. Its protein product is CASSIGQGYTEAFF. Combining the CDR3 with reference TRBV19 and TRBJ1-1 gives the whole variable domain DGGITQSPKYLFRKEGQNVTLSCEQNLNHDAMYWYRQDPGQGLRLIYYSQIVNDFQKGDIAEGYSVSREKKESFPLTVTSAQKNPTAFYLCASSIGQGYTEAFFGQGTRLTVV.

The chain employs TRBV4-1 and TRBJ1-6; possible D gene TRBD1, 5 bases. The germline gives CDR1 MGHRA, CDR2 YSYEKL. Trimming took off 0 bases at V and 10 bases at J, with 19 bases between the two ends. The CDR3 spans 17 residues. The CDR3 loop is CASSQEGGGGTRSPLHF. The DNA for the CDR3 is TGCGCCAGCAGCCAAGAGGGCGGGGGAGGTACTAGGTCACCCCTCCACTTT.